These T cell receptor beta chains were read from a single sample in a study of control samples from healthy donors and cancer patients. Assay used: immunoSEQ multiplex PCR; TCRdb lists only in-frame clones, some missing. The table has 65,000 to 100,000 clones, about 87% seen once. The sample was blood. The receptors shown here come from a man in his fifties in good health. Both conserved end residues are part of each CDR3. A D gene is named only where the DNA matches it firmly. Clone sizes are given selectively: once, few, many, or a class where the clone is expanded.

abundance: NA; j_gene: TRBJ1-5; d_gene: NA; v_gene: TRBV12-5; CDR3nt: TGTGCTAGTGGTTTGGTACGGTGGGAGCCCCAGCATTTT; CDR3aa: CASGLVRWEPQHF
abundance: NA; j_gene: TRBJ2-4; d_gene: NA; v_gene: TRBV2; CDR3nt: TGTGCCAGCAGTGTAAGGGGTTTCGGTAGCGGCGCCAAAAACATTCAGTACTTC; CDR3aa: CASSVRGFGSGAKNIQYF
abundance: NA; j_gene: TRBJ2-7; d_gene: NA; v_gene: TRBV21-1; CDR3nt: TGTGCCAGCAGCAAAGAATCCAGGGGACCGCAGGAGCAGTACTTC; CDR3aa: CASSKESRGPQEQYF
abundance: NA; j_gene: TRBJ1-2; d_gene: NA; v_gene: TRBV7-8; CDR3nt: TGTGCCAGCAGCTTAGCGGCATACTATGGCTACACCTTC; CDR3aa: CASSLAAYYGYTF
abundance: once; j_gene: TRBJ1-2; d_gene: NA; v_gene: TRBV6-5; CDR3nt: TGTGCCAGCAGTTCGGGGATCAACTATGGCTACACCTTC; CDR3aa: CASSSGINYGYTF
abundance: NA; j_gene: TRBJ2-3; d_gene: NA; v_gene: TRBV6-2/TRBV6-3; CDR3nt: TGTGCCAGCAGTTTTCGTCTGGGTGGAGATACGCAGTATTTT; CDR3aa: CASSFRLGGDTQYF
abundance: once; j_gene: TRBJ1-1; d_gene: TRBD1; v_gene: TRBV30; CDR3nt: TGTGCCTGGAGTGGGGACAGGGGGCTCGGGAACACTGAAGCTTTCTTT; CDR3aa: CAWSGDRGLGNTEAFF
abundance: few; j_gene: TRBJ2-2; d_gene: NA; v_gene: TRBV6-5; CDR3nt: TGTGCCAGCAGCCTCCAGCGGATGACCGGGGAGCTGTTTTTT; CDR3aa: CASSLQRMTGELFF
abundance: NA; j_gene: TRBJ1-2; d_gene: NA; v_gene: TRBV5-1; CDR3nt: TGCGCCAGCTGCAACGGGGGCGGGCAGCTCTATGGCTACACCTTC; CDR3aa: CASCNGGGQLYGYTF
abundance: NA; j_gene: TRBJ2-5; d_gene: NA; v_gene: TRBV2; CDR3nt: TGTGCCAGCAGTGAAGAGGCACGGGAGACCCAGTACTTC; CDR3aa: CASSEEARETQYF
abundance: NA; j_gene: TRBJ1-1; d_gene: NA; v_gene: TRBV12-3/TRBV12-4; CDR3nt: TGTGCCAGCAGCCCCGGGGGTGGGGGAGCTTTCTTT; CDR3aa: CASSPGGGGAFF
abundance: NA; j_gene: TRBJ1-1; d_gene: NA; v_gene: TRBV9; CDR3nt: TGTGCCAGCAGCGCGGACTCAGGGAACACTGAAGCTTTCTTT; CDR3aa: CASSADSGNTEAFF
abundance: once; j_gene: TRBJ1-4; d_gene: NA; v_gene: TRBV10-3; CDR3nt: TGTGCCATCAGTGAGAAACTAGGACCTTTGGGGGAAAAACTGTTTTTT; CDR3aa: CAISEKLGPLGEKLFF
abundance: NA; j_gene: TRBJ2-5; d_gene: NA; v_gene: TRBV2; CDR3nt: TGTGCCAGCAGTGAAAGGCTAGCTGGAGAGACCCAGTACTTC; CDR3aa: CASSERLAGETQYF